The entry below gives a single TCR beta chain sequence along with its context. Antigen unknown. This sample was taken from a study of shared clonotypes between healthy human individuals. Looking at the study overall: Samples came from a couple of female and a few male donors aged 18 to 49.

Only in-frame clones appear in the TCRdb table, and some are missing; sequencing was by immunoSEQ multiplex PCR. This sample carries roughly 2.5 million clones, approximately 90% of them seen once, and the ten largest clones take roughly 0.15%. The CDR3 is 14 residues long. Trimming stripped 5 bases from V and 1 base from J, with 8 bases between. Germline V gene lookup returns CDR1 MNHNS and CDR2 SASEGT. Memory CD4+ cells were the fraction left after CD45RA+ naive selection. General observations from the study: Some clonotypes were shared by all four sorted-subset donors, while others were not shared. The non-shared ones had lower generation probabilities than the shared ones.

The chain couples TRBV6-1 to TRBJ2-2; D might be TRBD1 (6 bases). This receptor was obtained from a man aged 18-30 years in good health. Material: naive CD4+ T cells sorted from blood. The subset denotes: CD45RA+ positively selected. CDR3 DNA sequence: TGTGCCAGCAGTCAGGGGTGGAACACCGGGGAGCTGTTTTTT. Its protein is CASSQGWNTGELFF.